A selection of T cell receptor beta chains follows, all from one sample in a study of T cells after posttransplantation cyclophosphamide. The assay was immunoSEQ multiplex PCR, and TCRdb's table has in-frame clones only and misses some. This sample comprises approximately 24,000 clones, none seen once only. Sequencing was carried out using PBMCs. These receptors all come from a woman in her sixties or seventies in good health, CMV-negative, and a related stem cell transplant donor. Each CDR3 is given with its conserved first and last residue. The D gene is left open where the match is weak. Rows give clone size only sometimes, using once, few, many, or a class for an expanded clone.

CDR3aa,CDR3nt,v_gene,j_gene,abundance,d_gene
CASSQPRDRVTDTQYF,TGTGCCAGCAGCCAACCCCGGGACAGGGTGACAGATACGCAGTATTTT,TRBV7-6,TRBJ2-3,many,TRBD1
CASSRQNTEAFF,TGTGCCAGTAGTCGACAGAACACTGAAGCTTTCTTT,TRBV19,TRBJ1-1,many,-
CSPVRQGSCNEQFF,TGCAGCCCCGTCCGGCAGGGCTCTTGTAATGAGCAGTTCTTC,TRBV29-1,TRBJ2-1,many,-
CASSSDDRDSPQETQYF,TGTGCCAGCTCTTCTGATGACCGGGACAGCCCGCAAGAGACCCAGTACTTC,TRBV27,TRBJ2-5,many,TRBD1
CASSIFRGVYEQYF,TGTGCCAGTAGTATCTTCCGCGGGGTCTACGAGCAGTACTTC,TRBV19,TRBJ2-7,many,-
CASSGGLNTEAFF,TGCGCCAGCAGCGGGGGCCTGAACACTGAAGCTTTCTTT,TRBV5-1,TRBJ1-1,many,-
CASSFWANTQYF,TGTGCCAGCAGCTTTTGGGCGAATACGCAGTATTTT,TRBV7-2,TRBJ2-3,many,-
CASSAEEVTRRTF,TGCGCCAGCAGCGCGGAAGAAGTTACCAGAAGGACCTTC,TRBV10-2,TRBJ1-2,many,-
CASSREAVGGLYGYTF,TGTGCCAGCAGTCGGGAGGCAGTCGGAGGTCTCTATGGCTACACCTTC,TRBV27,TRBJ1-2,many,-
CASSSSLTGAYNEQFF,TGTGCCAGCAGCTCCTCCTTGACGGGTGCCTACAATGAGCAGTTCTTC,TRBV9,TRBJ2-1,-,-
CASSRTSGGPYNEQFF,TGTGCCAGCAGTAGGACTAGCGGGGGCCCCTACAATGAGCAGTTCTTC,TRBV6-4,TRBJ2-1,many,TRBD2
CASSVGTRGTDTQYF,TGTGCCAGCAGCGTAGGGACTAGGGGGACAGATACGCAGTATTTT,TRBV9,TRBJ2-3,many,-
CAPSPGQPSSYEQYF,TGTGCCCCATCCCCTGGACAGCCTAGCTCCTACGAGCAGTACTTC,TRBV19,TRBJ2-7,many,-
CASSPGTASGYSNQPQHF,TGTGCCAGCAGCCCCGGGACAGCCTCCGGGTATAGCAATCAGCCCCAGCATTTT,TRBV9,TRBJ1-5,few,TRBD1
CASSLGLGGRQPQHF,TGTGCCAGCAGCCTGGGTCTTGGGGGGAGGCAGCCCCAGCATTTT,TRBV5-8,TRBJ1-5,many,-
CASSAQLGTAAATSTDTQYF,TGTGCCAGCAGTGCGCAATTAGGGACAGCAGCCGCAACTAGCACAGATACGCAGTATTTT,TRBV6-1,TRBJ2-3,many,TRBD1
CASSLSYHAGQETQYF,TGTGCCAGCAGTTTATCATACCATGCGGGTCAAGAGACCCAGTACTTC,TRBV28,TRBJ2-5,few,-
CASSLGRQGYYEQYF,TGTGCCAGCAGCTTAGGCCGGCAGGGCTACTACGAGCAGTACTTC,TRBV13,TRBJ2-7,many,-
CSVEDRNNEQFF,TGCAGCGTTGAGGACAGGAACAATGAGCAGTTCTTC,TRBV29-1,TRBJ2-1,many,TRBD1
CASSGTGDRTDTQYF,TGCGCCAGCAGCGGGACAGGGGACCGCACAGATACGCAGTATTTT,TRBV5-1,TRBJ2-3,many,TRBD1
CASSHLRGQENIQYF,TGTGCCAGCTCACACCTCAGAGGGCAAGAAAACATTCAGTACTTC,TRBV18,TRBJ2-4,few,-
CASRITVGSGQGLYEQYF,TGTGCCAGCAGGATCACAGTCGGCTCGGGACAGGGGTTGTACGAGCAGTACTTC,TRBV21-1,TRBJ2-7,many,-
CASKPVEDTQYF,TGTGCCAGCAAACCAGTGGAGGATACGCAGTATTTT,TRBV28,TRBJ2-3,-,-
CASRLVGQGESEEDTQYF,TGTGCAAGTCGCTTAGTGGGACAGGGGGAAAGTGAGGAAGATACGCAGTATTTT,TRBV12-2,TRBJ2-3,few,-
CASSLTGVPDTQYF,TGTGCCAGTAGCCTGACAGGGGTGCCAGATACGCAGTATTTT,TRBV19,TRBJ2-3,medium-sized,TRBD1
CASSLGGRSGYTF,TGTGCCAGCAGCCTGGGGGGAAGATCGGGCTACACCTTC,TRBV16,TRBJ1-2,many,-
CASSPEQGPNSPLHF,TGTGCCAGCAGTCCCGAACAGGGCCCCAATTCACCCCTCCACTTT,TRBV6-5,TRBJ1-6,many,-
CASSLASTINEQFF,TGCGCCAGCAGCTTGGCCTCGACAATAAATGAGCAGTTCTTC,TRBV5-1,TRBJ2-1,many,-
CASSITAYEQYF,TGTGCCAGCAGCATTACAGCCTACGAGCAGTACTTC,TRBV7-9,TRBJ2-7,many,-
CATSPGGMSNQPQHF,TGTGCCACCAGCCCGGGAGGGATGAGCAATCAGCCCCAGCATTTT,TRBV10-3,TRBJ1-5,-,-
CASSQEIVGTSVNTQYF,TGCGCCAGCAGCCAAGAGATTGTTGGGACTAGTGTAAATACGCAGTATTTT,TRBV4-3,TRBJ2-3,few,TRBD2